This TCR beta chain was profiled in a study of cytomegalovirus exposure and HLA in healthy donors. Study details: Researchers previously reported finding fewer than 140 million unique TCR beta sequences from roughly 180 million T cells. Notes on the study in general: Later analysis associated a missense DCLRE1C variant with TCR beta V- and J-gene trimming. In a later analysis, HLA-associated beta chains showed higher expansion and lower generation probabilities than comparable chains. Confirmation in vitro established that three CMV-associated chains were specific for CMV antigens.

To note about this clone: Antigen unknown.

The PCR made use of 60 Vbeta and 13 Jbeta primers. The assay was immunoSEQ multiplex PCR, and TCRdb's table has in-frame clones only and misses some. Of 65,000 or so clones listed, approximately 60% are singletons. The sample taken for sequencing was PBMCs. This clonotype was obtained from a man aged 25-45 years in good health and CMV-seronegative.

The CDR3 nucleotides read TGTGCCAGCAGCCAAGACGAGACAGGGGGTTGGACTGAAGCTTTCTTT. Protein product: CASSQDETGGWTEAFF. This sequence joins TRBV4-2 and TRBJ1-1; TRBD1 agrees at 9 bases. With V trimmed by 0 bases and J by 5 bases, 7 bases remained unmatched. Germline loops: CDR1 LGHNA, CDR2 YNFKEQ. The CDR3 length is 16 residues.